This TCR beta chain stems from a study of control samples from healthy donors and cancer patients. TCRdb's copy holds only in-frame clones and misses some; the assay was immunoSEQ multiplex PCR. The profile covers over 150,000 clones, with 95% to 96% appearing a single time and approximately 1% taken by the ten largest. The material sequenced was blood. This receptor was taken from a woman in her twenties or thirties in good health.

The DNA for the CDR3 is TGTGCCAGCAGTTACTCAGCAGGGCAAAAACTGTTTTTT. Its protein is CASSYSAGQKLFF. The chain employs TRBV6-5 and TRBJ1-4; perhaps TRBD1 as D (5 bases). The CDR3 has 13 residues. Germline V gene lookup returns CDR1 MNHEY and CDR2 SVGAGI. The germline V and J ends were trimmed by 0 bases and 9 bases, with 8 bases remaining between them.